This T cell receptor (beta chain) was sequenced for a study of cytomegalovirus exposure and HLA in healthy donors. Study-wide results and limits: An assumption of roughly uniform sequencing depth across donors underlay the presence/absence analyses.

This clone was seen only once. What it binds is not known. CDR1 and CDR2 (germline): MDHEN, SYDVKM. V lost 3 bases and J lost 1, with 14 bases in between. The CDR3 extends over 16 amino acids. With 60 Vbeta and 13 Jbeta primers, the PCR was carried out. Sequencing used immunoSEQ multiplex PCR; TCRdb keeps in-frame clones, though not all of them. Of some 130,000 clones in the sample, around two thirds were seen once. J is TRBJ2-3 and V is TRBV28; D is unclear. The sample consisted of PBMCs. The sequence came from a human donor in good health. The CDR3 protein is CASSFRPSDRTDTQYF. The CDR3 coding sequence is TGTGCCAGCAGTTTCAGGCCTTCGGATCGCACAGATACGCAGTATTTT.